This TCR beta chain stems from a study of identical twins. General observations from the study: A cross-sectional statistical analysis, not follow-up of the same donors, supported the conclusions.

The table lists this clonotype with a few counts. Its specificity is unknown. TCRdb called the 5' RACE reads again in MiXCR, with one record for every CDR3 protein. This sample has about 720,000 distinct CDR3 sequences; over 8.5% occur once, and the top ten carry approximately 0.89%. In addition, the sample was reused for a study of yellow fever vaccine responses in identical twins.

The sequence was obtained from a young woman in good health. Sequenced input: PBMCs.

Here the CDR3 reads CASTNGVGAFF. In nucleotides, the CDR3 is TGTGCCAGTACGAACGGGGTGGGAGCTTTCTTT. The chain uses TRBV19 and TRBJ1-1; no firm D call. The V gene's germline CDR1 is LNHDA and CDR2 SQIVND (reference sequence). V gave up 7 bases and J gave up 10 bases, with 13 bases separating them. CDR3 length equals 11 residues.